This entry lists 10 T cell receptor beta chains sequenced from one sample in a study of blood T cell repertoires in COVID-19. Some clones are missing from TCRdb's copy, which holds only in-frame ones; the method was immunoSEQ multiplex PCR. The sample holds about 100,000 clones, about 86% seen once. The sequenced material came from PBMCs or T cells enriched from blood (not recorded which). The origin of the receptors is a woman aged 45-59 years who had recovered from COVID-19.

In DNA, the CDR3 is TGTGCCAGCAGCTTACTCGGACTGTCGAACACTGAAGCTTTCTTT. It translates to CASSLLGLSNTEAFF. The chain employs TRBV5-4 and TRBJ1-1; D not certain. Trimming took 2 bases from V and 1 from J, leaving 12 bases between them. CDR1 and CDR2 from the germline V gene are SGHNT and YYREEE (reference sequence). The CDR3 spans 15 residues.

The chain carries TRBV13 and TRBJ1-4; TRBD1 matches 7 bases. J was trimmed by 4 bases and V by 5 bases; bases with no gene match: 13. From germline, CDR1 is PRHDT and CDR2 FYEKMQ (reference sequence). This CDR3 spans 17 amino acids. In nucleotides, the CDR3 is TGTGCCAGCAGCCAAAACCGGAGGGGGCCGGGTAATGAAAAACTGTTTTTT. As protein: CASSQNRRGPGNEKLFF.

The V and J genes are TRBV12-3 or TRBV12-4 and TRBJ2-7, with a tentative D call TRBD2 (5 bases). The length of the CDR3 is 13 residues. Trimming took 1 base from V and 7 from J, leaving 11 bases between them. CDR3 DNA: TGTGCCAGCAGTTTAGTTACGGGCGGGGAGCAGTACTTC. It specifies CASSLVTGGEQYF.

The chain joins TRBV29-1 to TRBJ2-3, with 13 positions matching TRBD2. CDR1 SQVTM and CDR2 ANQGSEA come from the germline V gene. The CDR3 has 15 residues. The junction had 6 bases not matched to a gene; V was cut back by 4 bases and J by 5 bases. The CDR3 protein is CSVAGLAGDVDTQYF. CDR3 DNA sequence: TGCAGCGTTGCTGGACTAGCGGGAGATGTAGATACGCAGTATTTT.

The chain is built from TRBV7-9 and TRBJ1-1; 7 nucleotides align to TRBD1. Per the germline V gene, CDR1 is SEHNR and CDR2 is FQNEAQ (reference sequence). V gave up 5 bases and J gave up 2 bases; unmatched junction bases: 8. The CDR3 runs 15 residues. In nucleotides, the CDR3 is TGTGCCAGCAGCGTTACGGGGACAGAAAACACTGAAGCTTTCTTT. Its protein is CASSVTGTENTEAFF. The entire variable domain, with the rest obtained from reference TRBV7-9 and TRBJ1-1, is as follows: DTGVSQNPRHKITKRGQNVTFRCDPISEHNRLYWYRQTLGQGPEFLTYFQNEAQLEKSRLLSDRFSAERPKGSFSTLEIQRTEQGDSAMYLCASSVTGTENTEAFFGQGTRLTVV.

J is TRBJ2-1 and V is TRBV6-5, with 9 positions matching TRBD1. With 6 bases clipped from V and 4 bases from J, the junction kept 4 bases outside the gene matches. The CDR3 has 14 amino acids. Germline CDR1 and CDR2: MNHEY and SVGAGI. The CDR3 DNA is TGTGCCAGCAGGTCCGGGACAGGGTACAATGAGCAGTTCTTC. It yields the protein CASRSGTGYNEQFF.

The gene calls are TRBV5-5 and TRBJ1-5; 7 nucleotides align to TRBD1. The CDR3 consists of 16 residues. The junction had 10 bases not matched to a gene; V was cut back by 4 bases and J by 3 bases. Per the germline V gene, CDR1 is SGHKS and CDR2 is YYEKEE (reference sequence). CDR3 sequence (DNA): TGTGCCAGCAGCCAAATCTCGACAGGGACCAATCAGCCCCAGCATTTT. Protein sequence: CASSQISTGTNQPQHF.

This chain joins TRBV28 and TRBJ1-5; possible D gene TRBD1, 5 bases. Germline V gene sequence: CDR1 MDHEN, CDR2 SYDVKM. V was trimmed by 7 bases and J by 1 base, leaving 23 bases between them. The CDR3 is 18 amino acids. The CDR3 region is CASKTYAWGEVSNQPQHF. CDR3 sequence (DNA): TGTGCCAGCAAGACGTATGCCTGGGGGGAGGTCAGCAATCAGCCCCAGCATTTT.

This chain connects TRBV28 to TRBJ2-1, with 7 positions matching TRBD1. J was trimmed by 12 bases and V by 5 bases; bases with no gene match: 10. Per germline, CDR1 MDHEN and CDR2 SYDVKM. This CDR3 spans 13 amino acids. This CDR3 reads CASSPPDRVGQFF. The CDR3, as DNA: TGTGCCAGCAGTCCGCCCGACAGGGTTGGGCAGTTCTTC.

The chain links TRBV2 to TRBJ1-2, with 9 bases identical to TRBD1. V lost 6 bases and J lost 8; bases outside the gene matches: 16. There are 16 residues in the CDR3. Germline V gene data show CDR1 as SNHLY and CDR2 as FYNNEI. The CDR3 DNA reads as TGTGCCAGCAGCATTAGTCAAACAGGACAGGGGCGAGGCTACACCTTC. Residues: CASSISQTGQGRGYTF.